Presented here are 5 T cell receptor beta chains from one specimen sequenced in a study of T cells after yellow fever vaccination. MiXCR, run by TCRdb on the 5' RACE reads, gives a single entry per CDR3 protein. The data contain around 100,000 distinct CDR3 sequences, under 9% of them seen just once; the ten biggest clones take up less than 30%. The source was CD8+ T cells sorted from PBMCs, collected 45 days after the yellow fever booster vaccination. The source is a man aged 25 to 45 who received the YFV17D yellow fever vaccine.

This rearrangement joins TRBV6-1 to TRBJ2-1, with 9 bases lining up with TRBD1. With 5 bases clipped from V and 7 bases from J, the junction kept 9 bases outside the gene matches. This CDR3 contains 15 residues. The germline CDR1 and CDR2 sequences are MNHNS and SASEGT. CDR3 loop: CASSNTGQGENEQFF. The CDR3 region has the DNA TGTGCCAGCAGTAATACGGGACAGGGTGAAAATGAGCAGTTCTTC.

This clonotype was found many times. This chain's CDR3 is CSASRDTQYF. The CDR3 DNA reads as TGCAGTGCTTCACGAGATACGCAGTATTTT. V is TRBV20-1 and J is TRBJ2-3, with unresolved D. The V end was cut by 5 bases, the J end by 5 bases, with 5 bases between. The CDR3 loop spans 10 amino acids. Per the germline V gene, CDR1 is DFQATT and CDR2 is SNEGSKA (reference sequence).

This clonotype was recorded at least ten times. The chain carries TRBV9 and TRBJ2-1; D remains ambiguous. Trimming removed 1 base from V and 7 bases from J, with 15 bases in between. The germline V gene has CDR1 SGDLS and CDR2 YYNGEE. The CDR3 is 15 amino acids. Here the CDR3 DNA reads TGTGCCAGCAGCGTAAAGGCGAGTTGGCGAAATGAGCAGTTCTTC. The encoded protein is CASSVKASWRNEQFF. Combining the CDR3 with reference TRBV9 and TRBJ2-1 gives the whole variable domain DSGVTQTPKHLITATGQRVTLRCSPRSGDLSVYWYQQSLDQGLQFLIQYYNGEERAKGNILERFSAQQFPDLHSELNLSSLELGDSALYFCASSVKASWRNEQFFGPGTRLTVL.

This clonotype was found a few times. This rearrangement joins TRBV14 to TRBJ2-1; D is ambiguous. Germline CDR1 reads SGHDN; CDR2 reads FVKESK. The ends were cut back, 1 base at V and 4 bases at J, with 8 bases in the middle. The CDR3 spans 14 residues. CDR3 in DNA: TGTGCCAGCAGCCAAGCCCACGGGTACAATGAGCAGTTCTTC. As protein: CASSQAHGYNEQFF.

This clonotype has a count of ten or more. V usage is TRBV7-9 and J usage is TRBJ2-1; 10 bases line up with TRBD2. Germline-derived CDR1 and CDR2 are SEHNR and FQNEAQ (reference sequence). After removal of 8 bases from V and 7 bases from J, the junction contained 5 bases not matched to a gene. CDR3 length: 13 residues. CDR3 coding DNA: TGTGCCAGCCGGCTAGCGGGAGAGAATGAGCAGTTCTTC. This translates into CASRLAGENEQFF.